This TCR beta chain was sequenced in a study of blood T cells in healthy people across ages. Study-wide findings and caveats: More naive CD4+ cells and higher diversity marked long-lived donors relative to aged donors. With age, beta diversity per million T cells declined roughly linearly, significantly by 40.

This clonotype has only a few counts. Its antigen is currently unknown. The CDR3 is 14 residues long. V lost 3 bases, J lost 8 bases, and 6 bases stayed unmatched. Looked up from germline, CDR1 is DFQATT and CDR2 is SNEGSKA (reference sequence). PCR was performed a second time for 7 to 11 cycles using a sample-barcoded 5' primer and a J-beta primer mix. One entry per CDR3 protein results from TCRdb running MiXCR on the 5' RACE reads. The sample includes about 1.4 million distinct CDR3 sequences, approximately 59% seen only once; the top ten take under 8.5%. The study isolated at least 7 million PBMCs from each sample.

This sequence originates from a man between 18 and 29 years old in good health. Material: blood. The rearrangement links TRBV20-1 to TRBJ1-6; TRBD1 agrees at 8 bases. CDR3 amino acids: CSASQGQEHSPLHF. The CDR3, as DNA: TGCAGTGCTAGTCAGGGACAGGAACATTCACCCCTCCACTTT.